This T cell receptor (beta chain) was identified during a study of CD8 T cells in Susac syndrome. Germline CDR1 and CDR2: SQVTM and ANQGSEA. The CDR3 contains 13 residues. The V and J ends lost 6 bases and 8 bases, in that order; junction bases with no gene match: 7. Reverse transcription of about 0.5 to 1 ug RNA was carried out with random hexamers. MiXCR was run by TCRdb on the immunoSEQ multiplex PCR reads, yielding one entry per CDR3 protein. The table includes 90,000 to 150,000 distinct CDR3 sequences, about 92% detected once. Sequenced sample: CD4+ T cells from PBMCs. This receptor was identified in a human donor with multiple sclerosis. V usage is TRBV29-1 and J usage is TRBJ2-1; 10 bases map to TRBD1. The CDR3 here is CSVTGTGVHEQFF. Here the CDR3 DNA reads TGCAGCGTAACCGGGACAGGGGTACATGAGCAGTTCTTC.